This TCR beta chain derives from a study of shared clonotypes between healthy human individuals. Study-level results: It was observed that 5% to 6% of naive CD4 clonotypes were shared across a handful of donors.

The data were produced by immunoSEQ multiplex PCR, yet TCRdb's version contains in-frame clones alone and is incomplete. The sample includes 2 million to 2.5 million clones, roughly 95% of them seen just once. Division of CD4+ cells produced a CD45RA+ naive subset and a CD45RA-negative memory subset. With regard to this clone: Its cognate antigen is unknown.

Germline values: CDR1 SQVTM, CDR2 ANQGSEA. With 4 bases removed from V and 2 bases from J, the gap between germline ends came to 9 bases. The CDR3 totals 12 residues. Sequencing used naive CD4+ T cells sorted from blood. Subset of the sample: CD45RA+ positively selected. This clonotype originated in a man aged 18-30 years in good health. The chain joins TRBV29-1 to TRBJ2-7; D is unresolved. CDR3 DNA sequence: TGCAGCGTTGCTGGCTATACCTACGAGCAGTACTTC. It is translated as CSVAGYTYEQYF.